The sequence of this T cell receptor (beta chain) was determined in a study of regulatory T cells in long-lasting Graves disease. Study-wide context: Antithyroid drugs had been taken by newly diagnosed Graves' patients for under 3 months. Study-wide results and caveats: Persistent disease was associated with favored TRBV28 usage and with favored use of TRBJ1-2 and TRBJ2-5.

This CDR3 comprises 15 residues. Germline lookup yields CDR1 MNHNS and CDR2 SASEGT. The ends were cut back, 6 bases at V and 7 bases at J, with 21 bases in the middle. Assembly of TCR beta libraries relied on iRepertoire HTBI primers together with Arm-PCR of CDR3 regions. TCRdb processed the multiplex PCR reads anew with MiXCR; each CDR3 protein has one entry. The data contain approximately 540,000 distinct CDR3 sequences, around 12% of them seen just once; the ten biggest clones take up more than 8%. This sample's time point: newly diagnosed GD, antithyroid drugs for less than 3 months. PBMCs were the source of the RNA used for TCR sequencing. In regard to this clonotype: Its antigen remains unidentified.

In addition, the sample was reused for a study of T cells in Graves' hyperthyroidism and ophthalmopathy. That source reports: First-round RT-PCR of the TCR CDR3 relied on the HTBI primer set. Model output signaled ophthalmopathy a median about 6.3 months ahead of onset.

The material sequenced was peripheral blood mononuclear cells (PBMCs), taken at new diagnosis, from a patient treated with antithyroid drugs. The receptor comes from a woman aged 25 to 39 with Graves disease. V gene TRBV6-1 combines with J gene TRBJ1-1, with D hard to call. The CDR3 protein is CASSRDKEGADEAFF. The DNA of the CDR3 is TGTGCCAGCAGCCGCGACAAAGAGGGCGCCGATGAAGCTTTCTTT.